A selection of T cell receptor beta chains follows, all from one sample in a study of T cell repertoires and Cas9 in healthy adults. Repertoires were generated with immunoSEQ multiplex PCR, while TCRdb's copy carries only in-frame clones and drops some. Among tens of thousands of clones listed, around nine tenths were seen once. The sequenced sample consisted of CD4+ effector T cells (CD127+, CD25-, CD137-, CD154-) from PBMCs; culture status not recorded. All receptors come from a human donor in good health. Each CDR3 is given with its conserved first and last residue. D genes are given only for firm matches. Where a row states a size, it is once, few, many or the class of an expanded clone; other rows omit it.

j_gene | d_gene | abundance | v_gene | CDR3aa | CDR3nt
TRBJ1-2 | TRBD1 | . | TRBV6-5 | CASSTGGDGYTF | TGTGCCAGCAGTACAGGGGGCGATGGCTACACCTTC
TRBJ1-3 | . | . | TRBV19 | CASTLDFSGNTIYF | TGTGCCAGTACCCTGGACTTCTCTGGAAACACCATATATTTT
TRBJ1-2 | . | few | TRBV7-2 | CASSLAAESYGYTF | TGTGCCAGCAGCTTAGCCGCAGAGTCCTATGGCTACACCTTC
TRBJ2-1 | . | . | TRBV11-3 | CASSSDIYNEQFF | TGTGCCAGCAGCTCGGACATTTACAATGAGCAGTTCTTC
TRBJ2-3 | . | . | TRBV7-3 | CASSLNGGPQDTQYF | TGTGCCAGCAGCTTAAATGGGGGGCCTCAAGATACGCAGTATTTT
TRBJ2-5 | . | . | TRBV2 | CASSAGTQYF | TGTGCCAGCAGTGCCGGGACCCAGTACTTC
TRBJ1-2 | TRBD1 | . | TRBV20-1 | CSDRGLGGYTF | TGCAGTGACAGGGGGCTCGGGGGCTACACCTTC
TRBJ1-4 | . | . | TRBV5-6 | CASSLVPGRDEKLFF | TGTGCCAGCAGCTTGGTCCCGGGTAGGGATGAAAAACTGTTTTTT
TRBJ1-2 | . | . | TRBV6-5 | CASSSTVNYGYTF | TGTGCCAGCAGCTCGACTGTAAACTATGGCTACACCTTC
TRBJ1-1 | TRBD1 | . | TRBV4-2 | CASSQGDRGATEAFF | TGTGCCAGCAGCCAAGGCGACAGGGGTGCCACTGAAGCTTTCTTT
TRBJ2-3 | TRBD1 | . | TRBV30 | CAWSGTGPTDTQYF | TGTGCCTGGAGTGGGACAGGGCCTACAGATACGCAGTATTTT
TRBJ1-3 | . | . | TRBV7-8 | CASSSQRVGMRSGNTIYF | TGTGCCAGCAGCTCGCAACGGGTAGGGATGAGGTCCGGAAACACCATATATTTT
TRBJ1-1 | . | few | TRBV6-6 | CASSYSERNTEAFF | TGTGCCAGCAGTTACTCGGAGAGGAACACTGAAGCTTTCTTT
TRBJ2-7 | . | . | TRBV5-1 | CASNPGGRSYEQYF | TGCGCCAGCAACCCGGGCGGTAGGTCCTACGAGCAGTACTTC
TRBJ1-5 | . | . | TRBV2 | CASSPGYQPQHF | TGTGCCAGCAGCCCAGGTTATCAGCCCCAGCATTTT
TRBJ2-5 | . | . | TRBV5-1 | CASSFLAGASQETQYF | TGCGCCAGCAGCTTTTTGGCGGGGGCCTCCCAAGAGACCCAGTACTTC
TRBJ2-7 | . | . | TRBV7-9 | CASSSGYVSGEQYF | TGTGCCAGCAGCTCCGGCTACGTCTCGGGCGAGCAGTACTTC
TRBJ2-2 | . | . | TRBV11-2 | CASSLGFPDTGELFF | TGTGCCAGCAGCTTAGGGTTCCCAGACACGGGGGAGCTGTTTTTT
TRBJ2-7 | . | . | TRBV5-6 | CASMVAGQGKYVQYF | TGTGCCAGCATGGTGGCGGGGCAGGGAAAATATGTGCAGTACTTC
TRBJ2-3 | . | . | TRBV27 | CASSSPGLGDTQYF | TGTGCCAGCAGTTCCCCGGGACTCGGAGATACGCAGTATTTT
TRBJ2-4 | . | . | TRBV11-2 | CASSFGPSLAKNIQYF | TGTGCCAGCAGCTTTGGTCCTTCGCTAGCCAAAAACATTCAGTACTTC
TRBJ2-5 | . | . | TRBV20-1 | CSGSHQETQYF | TGCAGTGGATCTCACCAAGAGACCCAGTACTTC
TRBJ2-1 | . | . | TRBV21-1 | CASSKDQRGLYNEQFF | TGTGCCAGCAGCAAAGATCAGCGGGGTCTTTACAATGAGCAGTTCTTC
TRBJ1-2 | TRBD1 | . | TRBV5-4 | CASRWRGRDGYTF | TGTGCCAGCAGGTGGAGGGGGCGGGATGGCTACACCTTC
TRBJ1-3 | . | . | TRBV14 | CASSPQGRPGNTIYF | TGTGCCAGCAGCCCACAGGGTAGGCCTGGAAACACCATATATTTT
TRBJ2-5 | . | few | TRBV5-1 | CASSWGGVSQGETQYF | TGCGCCAGCAGCTGGGGTGGGGTCAGCCAGGGGGAGACCCAGTACTTC
TRBJ1-2 | . | once | TRBV5-1 | CASSLTAATGYGYTF | TGCGCCAGCAGCTTAACAGCCGCGACAGGCTATGGCTACACCTTC
TRBJ1-1 | TRBD1 | . | TRBV29-1 | CSHRGVMNTEAFF | TGCAGCCACAGGGGGGTGATGAACACTGAAGCTTTCTTT
TRBJ1-2 | . | . | TRBV6-5 | CASSADERGGYTF | TGTGCCAGCAGTGCCGACGAAAGGGGCGGCTACACCTTC